The present T cell receptor (beta chain) was sequenced within a study of shared clonotypes between healthy human individuals (TCRdb year 2020). Study-level background: The cohort included a few men and two women between 18 and 49 years of age. For each donor, CD4 naive and CD4 memory were each given three plates, CD8 naive was given two plates, and CD8 memory was given one plate. To estimate repertoire size and how much clonotypes are shared between individuals, the study performed deep sequencing of blood TCR repertoires from a handful of healthy adults. To increase sequencing depth and limit assay-specific biases, TCR repertoire library preparation and sequencing were carried out by different laboratories using diverse techniques. Each donor's leukapheresis produced roughly between roughly 0.85 and 9.5 billion PBMCs. Overall study outcomes, separate from this receptor: Because the study included a small number of donors, the genetic and exposure-history diversity represented was limited. Sampling was limited to blood, and TCR repertoires in tissue likely differ from TCR repertoires in blood. Naive subsets generally had larger estimated clonotype richness than memory subsets. Pairwise subsampling led to the expectation that sequencing depth would affect the degree of clonotype sharing among donors. Across a handful of donors, 4.5% to 6.5% of naive CD4, 3.5% of naive CD8, approximately 2.5% of memory CD4, and about 0.4% of memory CD8 clonotypes were shared. Incomplete sequencing was indicated by rarefaction of sorted-subset datasets, despite the large sequencing depth. Clonotypes shared by all four sorted-subset donors showed higher generation probabilities than non-shared clonotypes.

TCR CDR3 regions were amplified from genomic DNA by multiplex PCR using the deep immunoSEQ assay. For each cell subset, the extracted genomic DNA was distributed evenly across all wells of several immunoSEQ 96-well plates, and each plate served as one replicate. For sorted subsets, around 200 ng genomic DNA, equal to about 30,000 T cell genomes, was loaded into each replicate PCR. Purified libraries were measured with a Qubit 3.0 fluorometer, size-checked on a Bioanalyzer 2100, and measured again with the KAPA Library Quantification kit. Every immunoSEQ 96-well plate was sequenced on a dedicated single-read 150-cycle Illumina NextSeq 550 flow cell. Concerning the study's data processing: The immunoSEQ output contained only junctional sequences without quality scores, so filtering could not match that applied to full-length reads. To assign V/J genes and CDR3, sequences were annotated using PyIR, a Python wrapper for IgBLAST v1.9, with IMGT germline references. Reads with weak V/J assignments (E-value above 1e-6), missing CDR3, stop codons, out-of-frame junctions, or ambiguous translated residues were removed. V3J clonotypes were defined as sequences sharing an identical inferred V gene, J gene, and CDR3 amino acid sequence. Percentage overlap between repertoires was calculated by dividing the number of shared unique clonotypes by the size of the smaller repertoire. RTK rarefaction, the Chao1 estimator, and Recon v2.1 estimates of unobserved clonotypes were used to assess repertoire richness. For all TCRbeta clonotypes obtained by the gDNA method from a few donors, generation probabilities were computed with OLGA. TCRdb carries this immuneACCESS record with in-frame sequences only. Its versions omit some clonotypes, under half of them owing to an unresolved V gene in the studies checked, with the rest unexplained. Clone size and V and J calls were adopted from that table, with D and trimming inferred from the DNA. This sample is represented by around 690,000 clones; around 90% of them were singletons. Roughly 36% of the sample is held by the ten biggest clonotypes.

The CDR3 covers 16 residues, taking in both the cysteine and the phenylalanine. The CDR3 DNA has 48 bases and is translated from base 1. Regarding this clone: No cognate antigen has been identified for it. Within one base of it there is no much larger clone, and no base qualities were kept.

Donors were healthy HIV-negative adults with no recently reported acute infections or vaccinations. All donors were Caucasian adults living in Nashville, Tennessee, USA. CD8 memory samples combined magnetically selected CD45RO+ cells with CCR7-negative CD45RA+ effector memory (TemRA) cells. After blood collection by leukapheresis, PBMCs were isolated using Ficoll-Histopaque density gradient centrifugation and then cryopreserved in the vapor phase of liquid nitrogen. Purity and quantity of every magnetically sorted T cell population were checked by analytical flow cytometry. Each sorted fraction had its genomic DNA isolated and then quantified by UV absorbance on a Nanodrop 2000c.

The V and J segments used are TRBV1 and TRBJ2-1; the table's D call, TRBD2, was not checked against the DNA. TRBV1 is recorded as a pseudogene. Sample: memory CD8+ T cells from PBMCs. The cell subset or site label, read with the paper, signifies: CD45RO+ cells pooled with CCR7-negative TemRA cells. The TCR originated in a man aged 18 to 29 in good health. Some clones in this sample may be carry-over from other donors' samples. The DNA sequence reads TGCACCAGCAGCTCCTCTAGCGGGAGAGGGAGCAATGAGCAGTTCTTC. It translates as CTSSSSSGRGSNEQFF.